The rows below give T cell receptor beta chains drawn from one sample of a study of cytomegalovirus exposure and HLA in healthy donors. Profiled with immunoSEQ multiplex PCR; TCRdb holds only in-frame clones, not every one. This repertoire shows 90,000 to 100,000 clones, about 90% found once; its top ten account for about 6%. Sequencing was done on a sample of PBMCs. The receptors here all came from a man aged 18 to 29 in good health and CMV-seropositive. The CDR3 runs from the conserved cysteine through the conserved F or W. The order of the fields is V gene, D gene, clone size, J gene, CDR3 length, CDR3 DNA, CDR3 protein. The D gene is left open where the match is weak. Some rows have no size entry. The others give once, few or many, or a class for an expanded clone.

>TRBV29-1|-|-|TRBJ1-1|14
TGCAGCGTTCACAAACAGGGATCCTACACTGAAGCTTTCTTT
CSVHKQGSYTEAFF
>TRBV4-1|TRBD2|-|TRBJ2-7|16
TGCGCCAGCAGCGCCACCCTAGCGGGAGTAACCTACGAGCAGTACTTC
CASSATLAGVTYEQYF
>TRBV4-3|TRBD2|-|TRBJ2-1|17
TGCGCCAGCAGCCAAGACGGGACTAGCGGGGCCGTGGATGAGCAGTTCTTC
CASSQDGTSGAVDEQFF
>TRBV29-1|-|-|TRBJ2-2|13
TGCAGCGCCGGACAAACGAACACCGGGGAGCTGTTTTTT
CSAGQTNTGELFF
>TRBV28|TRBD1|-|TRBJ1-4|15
TGTGCCAGCAGTATCATCGGGACAGGGAATGAAAAACTGTTTTTT
CASSIIGTGNEKLFF
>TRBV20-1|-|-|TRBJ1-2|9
TGCAGTGTCTTATTTGGCTACACCTTC
CSVLFGYTF
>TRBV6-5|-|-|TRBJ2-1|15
TGTGCCAGCAGTTACTCGCAGGAACGTGGCAATGAGCAGTTCTTC
CASSYSQERGNEQFF
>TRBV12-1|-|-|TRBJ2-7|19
TGTGCCAGCAGCTTTCCGATTGGGACCGGGGACAGGGATTCTTACGAGCAGTACTTC
CASSFPIGTGDRDSYEQYF
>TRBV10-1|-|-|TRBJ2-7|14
TGCGCCAGCAGTGAGTCGTACGGGTTGAACGAGCAGTACTTC
CASSESYGLNEQYF
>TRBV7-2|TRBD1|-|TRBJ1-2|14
TGTGCCAGCAGCCCCAGGACAGGGGGTAATGGCTACACCTTC
CASSPRTGGNGYTF
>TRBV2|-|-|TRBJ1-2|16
TGTGCCAGCAGCCGGGACACGGGTTTCTCGACGTTTGGCTACACCTTC
CASSRDTGFSTFGYTF
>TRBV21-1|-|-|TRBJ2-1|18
TGTGCCAGCAGCATAAACCCGCTCAAACGATTGATCGGCAATGAGCAGTTCTTC
CASSINPLKRLIGNEQFF
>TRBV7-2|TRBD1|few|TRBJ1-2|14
TGTGCCAGCAGCTCCAGTCAGGGGGATCGAGGCTACACCTTC
CASSSSQGDRGYTF
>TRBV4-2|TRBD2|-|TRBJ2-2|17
TGTGCCAGCAGCCCCCTTGCGGGGGGCGGGACCGCCGGGGAGCTGTTTTTT
CASSPLAGGGTAGELFF
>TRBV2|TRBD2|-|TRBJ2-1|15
TGTGCCAGCAGTTTACTAGCGGGAGGGTTCGGTGAGCAGTTCTTC
CASSLLAGGFGEQFF
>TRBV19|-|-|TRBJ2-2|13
TGTGCCAGTAGCTCCGGGACTGCGGGGGAGCTGTTTTTT
CASSSGTAGELFF
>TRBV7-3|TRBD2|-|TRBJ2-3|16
TGTGCCAGCAGCTTGAGGACTAGCGGGAGCACAGATACGCAGTATTTT
CASSLRTSGSTDTQYF
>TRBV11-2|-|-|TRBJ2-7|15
TGTGCCTCTCAGCTTATCAGCGGACCGTCCTACGAGCAGTACTTC
CASQLISGPSYEQYF
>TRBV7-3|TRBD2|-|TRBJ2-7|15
TGTGCCAGCAGCTCCGTAGCGGGGGTCCCCTACGAGCAGTACTTC
CASSSVAGVPYEQYF
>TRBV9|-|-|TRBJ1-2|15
TGTGCCAGCAGCGTAGTTCCCGAGGCTCACTATGGCTACACCTTC
CASSVVPEAHYGYTF
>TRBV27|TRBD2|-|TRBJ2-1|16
TGTGCCAGCAGTTTACTAGCGGGACCCCTAGGCAATGAGCAGTTCTTC
CASSLLAGPLGNEQFF
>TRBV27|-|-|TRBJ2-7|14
TGTGCCAGCAGTTTTCGGGGGTTCTCCTACGAGCAGTACTTC
CASSFRGFSYEQYF
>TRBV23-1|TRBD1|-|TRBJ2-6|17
TGCGCCGTCAACAGGGGGCGCATACGGCCCGGGGCCAACGTCCTGACTTTC
CAVNRGRIRPGANVLTF
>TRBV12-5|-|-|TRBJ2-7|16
TGTGCTAGTGGTCAGAGGTTGGGGGCTACCTCCTACGAGCAGTACTTC
CASGQRLGATSYEQYF
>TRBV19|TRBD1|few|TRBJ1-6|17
TGTGCCAGTAGTATAGCTCGAGGGCAGGGGGTAGGTTCACCCCTCCACTTT
CASSIARGQGVGSPLHF
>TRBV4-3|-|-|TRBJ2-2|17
TGCGCCAGCAGCCATCCCGACAGTTTAACGAACACCGGGGAGCTGTTTTTT
CASSHPDSLTNTGELFF
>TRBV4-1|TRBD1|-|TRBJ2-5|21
TGCGCCAGCAGCCAATGGGGCCCGGACAGGGATTTCTCCGTGTACCAAGAGACCCAGTACTTC
CASSQWGPDRDFSVYQETQYF
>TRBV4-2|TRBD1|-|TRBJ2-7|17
TGTGCCAGCAGCCAAGACCCCGGACAGGGGCTACCCTACGAGCAGTACTTC
CASSQDPGQGLPYEQYF
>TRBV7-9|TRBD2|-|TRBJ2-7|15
TGTGCCAGCAGCCCCCGCCGGGGGGGGGTCTACGAGCAGTACTTC
CASSPRRGGVYEQYF
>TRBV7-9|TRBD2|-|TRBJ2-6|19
TGTGCCAGCAGCTTAGCGTCTCGAGCGGGGGGGCGTGGGGCCAACGTCCTGACTTTC
CASSLASRAGGRGANVLTF
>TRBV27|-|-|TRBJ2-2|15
TGTGCCAGCAGTTTAATCACTCCTAACACCGGGGAGCTGTTTTTT
CASSLITPNTGELFF
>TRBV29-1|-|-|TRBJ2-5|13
TGCAGCGTGACCGGACTGAACCAAGAGACCCAGTACTTC
CSVTGLNQETQYF
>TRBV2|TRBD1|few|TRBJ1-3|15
TGTGCCAGCAGTGAAGACAGGGGCTCTGGAAACACCATATATTTT
CASSEDRGSGNTIYF
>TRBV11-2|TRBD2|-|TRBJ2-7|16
TGTGCCAGCAGCTCAGGACTAGCGGGAGGAACCTACGAGCAGTACTTC
CASSSGLAGGTYEQYF
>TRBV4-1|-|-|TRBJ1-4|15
TGCGCCAGCAGCCAAGGTACAGGGTGGAATGAAAAACTGTTTTTT
CASSQGTGWNEKLFF
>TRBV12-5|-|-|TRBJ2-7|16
TGTGCTAGTGGTTTGGTATTCGGCAGGGGACGCTACGAGCAGTACTTC
CASGLVFGRGRYEQYF
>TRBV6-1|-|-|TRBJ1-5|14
TGTGCCAGCAGTGAATTCCCGAGGGATCAGCCCCAGCATTTT
CASSEFPRDQPQHF
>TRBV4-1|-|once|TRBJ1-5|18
TGCGCCAGCAGCCAATCACCACAGCAAGACTATAGCAATCAGCCCCAGCATTTT
CASSQSPQQDYSNQPQHF
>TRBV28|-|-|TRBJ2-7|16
TGTGCCAGCAGTAGAGAAGCGGGTGGAAACTCCTACGAGCAGTACTTC
CASSREAGGNSYEQYF
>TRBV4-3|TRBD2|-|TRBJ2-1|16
TGCGCCAGCAGCCAAGGTTTAGCGGGACTCTACAATGAGCAGTTCTTC
CASSQGLAGLYNEQFF
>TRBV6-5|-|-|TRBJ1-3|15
TGTGCCAGCAGTTACGTGTCAGGGTCTGGAAACACCATATATTTT
CASSYVSGSGNTIYF
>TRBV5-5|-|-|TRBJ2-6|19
TGTGCCAGCAGCTTGTCCTTACCTGGTTTGAGCTCTGGGGCCAACGTCCTGACTTTC
CASSLSLPGLSSGANVLTF
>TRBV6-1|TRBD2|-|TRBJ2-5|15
TGTGCCAGCAGTGAACTAGCGGGGGACCAAGAGACCCAGTACTTC
CASSELAGDQETQYF
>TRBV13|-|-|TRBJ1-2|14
TGTGCCAGCAGCAGGAGGGGCCTTAACTATGGCTACACCTTC
CASSRRGLNYGYTF
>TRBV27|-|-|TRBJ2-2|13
TGTGCCAGCAGCCGAACTAGTCCCGGGGAGCTGTTTTTT
CASSRTSPGELFF
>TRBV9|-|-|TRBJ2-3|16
TGTGCCAGCAGCGTAGGAGGGGGGGGGCTTACAGATACGCAGTATTTT
CASSVGGGGLTDTQYF
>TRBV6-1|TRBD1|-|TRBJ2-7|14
TGTGCCAGCAGTGCCGGACAGGGGGCCTACGAGCAGTACTTC
CASSAGQGAYEQYF
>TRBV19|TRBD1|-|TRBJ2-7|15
TGTGCCAGTAGTGGGGTGGGACAGAAACACTACGAGCAGTACTTC
CASSGVGQKHYEQYF
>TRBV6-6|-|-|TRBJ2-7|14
TGTGCCAGCAGTTACGCTCGGGAGTCTAGCGAGCAGTACTTC
CASSYARESSEQYF
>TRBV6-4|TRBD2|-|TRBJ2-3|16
TGTGCCAGCAGTGAACTAGCGGGGAAGGGCACAGATACGCAGTATTTT
CASSELAGKGTDTQYF
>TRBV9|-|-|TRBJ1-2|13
TGTGCCAGCAGCGTCCTGTCTAACTATGGCTACACCTTC
CASSVLSNYGYTF
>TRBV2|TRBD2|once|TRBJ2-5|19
TGTGCCAGCAGTGAAGGAATCGGCCCTAGCGGGGGGTACCAAGAGACCCAGTACTTC
CASSEGIGPSGGYQETQYF
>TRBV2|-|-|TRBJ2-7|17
TGTGCCAGCAGTGAAAAAGGAGGCCAACCTGGTCCCTACGAGCAGTACTTC
CASSEKGGQPGPYEQYF
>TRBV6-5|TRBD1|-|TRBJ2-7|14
TGTGCCAGCAGTGGACAGGGTCACCTCTACGAGCAGTACTTC
CASSGQGHLYEQYF
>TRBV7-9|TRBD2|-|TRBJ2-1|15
TGTGCCAGCAGCTTATCGACTAGCGGGGTCAATGAGCAGTTCTTC
CASSLSTSGVNEQFF
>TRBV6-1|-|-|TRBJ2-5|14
TGTGCCAGCAGTGAAGGACAGCTCACGGAGACCCAGTACTTC
CASSEGQLTETQYF
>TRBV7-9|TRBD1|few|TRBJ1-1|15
TGTGCCAGCAGCATCCGACAGGGGGCGAGCACTGAAGCTTTCTTT
CASSIRQGASTEAFF
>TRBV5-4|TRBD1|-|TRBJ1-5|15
TGTGCCAGCAGCATGATGGGACAGGCAAATCAGCCCCAGCATTTT
CASSMMGQANQPQHF